This T cell receptor (beta chain) was captured by sequencing in a study of T cell changes during pregnancy in multiple sclerosis. TCRdb's table, derived via immunoSEQ multiplex PCR, lists solely in-frame clones and lacks some. The sample has roughly 99,000 clones; under 95% are singletons. V shed 0 bases and J shed 7 bases, with 21 bases lying between them. Germline CDR1 reads MGHRA; CDR2 reads YSYEKL. There are 17 residues in the CDR3. The chain joins TRBV4-1 to TRBJ1-2; D call uncertain. The receptor was isolated from a female donor in good health, enrolled as a control in a pregnancy study. The starting material was peripheral blood, obtained after pregnancy. The CDR3 sequence: CASSQDFWEPVPRGYTF. In DNA form, the CDR3 reads TGCGCCAGCAGCCAAGATTTTTGGGAGCCAGTGCCGCGTGGCTACACCTTC.